This passage covers 14 T cell receptor beta chains from one sample sequenced in a study of T cells in localized non-small cell lung cancer. This table comes from immunoSEQ multiplex PCR, and its TCRdb copy is limited to in-frame clones, with some not included. There are over 70,000 clones in the sample; roughly 93% occur only once, and about 4% lies in the top ten. The sequencing used PBMCs, collected before any cancer treatment. These receptors all come from a woman aged 40-70 years with stage II squamous cell lung carcinoma.

V and J are TRBV6-1 and TRBJ1-1, with 9 bases matching TRBD1. With 7 bases clipped from V and 4 bases from J, the junction kept 7 bases outside the gene matches. This CDR3 is built from 14 residues. Germline lookup yields CDR1 MNHNS and CDR2 SASEGT. CDR3 amino acids: CASIMTGGFTEAFF. CDR3 bases: TGTGCCAGCATCATGACAGGGGGTTTCACTGAAGCTTTCTTT.

The genes are TRBV10-3 and TRBJ1-1; D possibly corresponds to TRBD1 (6 bases). The V gene lost 0 bases and the J gene lost 5 bases, with 10 bases spanning the gap. The CDR3 is 14 residues long. Per the germline V gene, CDR1 is ENHRY and CDR2 is SYGVKD. The CDR3 is CAISESGGLTEAFF. The CDR3 DNA follows: TGTGCCATCAGTGAGTCCGGGGGGCTAACTGAAGCTTTCTTT.

This chain connects TRBV15 to TRBJ1-1; D is unresolved. The CDR3 runs 17 residues. Germline CDR1 reads LNHNV; CDR2 reads YYDKDF (reference sequence). The V end lost 0 bases, the J end lost 0 bases, and 14 bases lay between the germline ends. CDR3 coding DNA: TGTGCCACCAGCAGAGAGATGGGCCCGCGCTTGAACACTGAAGCTTTCTTT. It yields the protein CATSREMGPRLNTEAFF.

The chain employs TRBV9 and TRBJ1-4; 8 positions match TRBD1. Germline V gene lookup returns CDR1 SGDLS and CDR2 YYNGEE. CDR3 length: 15 residues. After removal of 4 bases from V and 5 bases from J, the junction contained 7 bases not matched to a gene. CDR3 DNA: TGTGCCAGCAGCCCCCAGACAGGGGTGAATGAAAAACTGTTTTTT. Its protein product is CASSPQTGVNEKLFF.

V usage is TRBV11-2 and J usage is TRBJ2-3; D may be TRBD1 (5 bases). Germline lookup yields CDR1 SGHAT and CDR2 FQNNGV. Trimming removed 5 bases from V and 3 bases from J, with 18 bases in between. The CDR3 covers 16 residues. CDR3 coding DNA: TGTGCCAGCAGCCGAAGGGCCTCAAAGGGGACAGATACGCAGTATTTT. Protein product: CASSRRASKGTDTQYF.

The chain uses TRBV10-3 and TRBJ1-1; D might be TRBD1 (6 bases). V was trimmed by 3 bases and J by 5 bases, leaving 13 bases between them. The CDR3 is made up of 14 amino acids. CDR1 is ENHRY and CDR2 is SYGVKD in the germline V gene. The CDR3 region has the DNA TGTGCCATCAGTGATCAGGGGAGTAGGACTGAAGCTTTCTTT. Amino acid sequence: CAISDQGSRTEAFF.

The chain is built from TRBV5-1 and TRBJ1-5; D is unresolved. Germline V lookup: CDR1 SGHRS, CDR2 YFSETQ. The CDR3 extends over 13 amino acids. V gave up 7 bases and J gave up 2 bases, with 10 bases separating them. The CDR3 DNA is TGCGCCAGCCGTGGGGAGGGCAATCAGCCCCAGCATTTT. This translates into CASRGEGNQPQHF.

The chain employs TRBV29-1 and TRBJ2-3, with 12 bases that match TRBD1. The trim removed 7 bases at V and 2 bases at J, leaving 4 bases unmatched. The CDR3 loop spans 14 amino acids. Looked up from germline, CDR1 is SQVTM and CDR2 is ANQGSEA. CDR3 sequence: CSGGQGASTDTQYF. The CDR3 DNA follows: TGCAGCGGGGGACAGGGGGCGTCCACAGATACGCAGTATTTT.

This chain's CDR3 is CASSRGPGAGNTIYF. CDR3 nucleotides: TGCGCCAGCAGCAGGGGACCGGGGGCTGGAAACACCATATATTTT. The chain couples TRBV5-1 to TRBJ1-3; possible D gene TRBD1, 5 bases. Deletions cut 4 bases from V and 2 bases from J, with 13 bases between. This CDR3 is 15 amino acids long. The germline CDR1 and CDR2 sequences are SGHRS and YFSETQ. Looking up the rest from reference TRBV5-1 and TRBJ1-3 gives the full variable domain: KAGVTQTPRYLIKTRGQQVTLSCSPISGHRSVSWYQQTPGQGLQFLFEYFSETQRNKGNFPGRFSGRQFSNSRSEMNVSTLELGDSALYLCASSRGPGAGNTIYFGEGSWLTVV.

The gene calls are TRBV10-2 and TRBJ2-2; TRBD2 aligns across 8 bases. The CDR3 has 16 amino acids. V shed 5 bases and J 6 bases; nucleotides not matched to a gene: 11. CDR1 and CDR2 from the germline V gene are WSHSY and SAAADI. Here the CDR3 DNA reads TGCGCCAGCAGTTCTATCGGGAGGGCCGTCCCCGGGGAGCTGTTTTTT. Translation gives CASSSIGRAVPGELFF.

The J gene is TRBJ2-7, the V gene TRBV5-1; TRBD2 aligns across 7 bases. The CDR3 covers 19 residues. The V segment lost 4 bases and the J segment 0 bases; nucleotides outside the gene matches: 19. Looked up from germline, CDR1 is SGHRS and CDR2 is YFSETQ. CDR3 loop: CASSASRGFLADRSYEQYF. CDR3 bases: TGCGCCAGCAGCGCCAGCCGCGGGTTTCTAGCGGACCGCTCCTACGAGCAGTACTTC.

V gene TRBV10-3 combines with J gene TRBJ1-1; a possible D gene is TRBD1 (6 bases). The V end was cut by 5 bases, the J end by 3 bases, with 13 bases between. Germline CDR1 and CDR2: ENHRY and SYGVKD. The CDR3 spans 14 residues. The CDR3 DNA reads as TGTGCCATCAGTCCGGGGCCAGGGGACACTGAAGCTTTCTTT. Translated: CAISPGPGDTEAFF.

The chain joins TRBV2 to TRBJ1-5; possible D gene TRBD1, 6 bases. V lost 9 bases and J lost 3, with 18 bases in between. Germline V lookup: CDR1 SNHLY, CDR2 FYNNEI. CDR3 size: 15 residues. The DNA for the CDR3 is TGTGCCAGTCTACGACGGGAGGGGGTCAATCAGCCCCAGCATTTT. This codes for CASLRREGVNQPQHF.

This rearrangement joins TRBV2 to TRBJ2-1; 12 bases fit TRBD2. With V trimmed by 5 bases and J by 10 bases, 6 bases remained unmatched. This CDR3 comprises 14 residues. From germline, CDR1 is SNHLY and CDR2 FYNNEI. The CDR3 DNA sequence: TGTGCCAGCAGTATGACTAGCGGGAGCAGCGAGCAGTTCTTC. Translating it yields CASSMTSGSSEQFF.